The T cell receptor beta chain described here comes from a study of control samples from healthy donors and cancer patients. After removal of 3 bases from V and 0 bases from J, the junction contained 7 bases not matched to a gene. Germline V CDR1 and CDR2: MNHNS, SASEGT. The CDR3 loop spans 18 amino acids. TCRdb's copy holds only in-frame clones and misses some; the assay was immunoSEQ multiplex PCR. The data show about 100,000 clones, 75% to 90% seen once. The source material was blood. V is TRBV6-1 and J is TRBJ2-3; 12 nucleotides line up with TRBD2. This clonotype was obtained from a man aged 25-40 years in good health. The CDR3 sequence is CASSDPGLAGSSTDTQYF. The CDR3 DNA follows: TGTGCCAGCAGTGACCCGGGACTAGCGGGTTCTAGCACAGATACGCAGTATTTT.